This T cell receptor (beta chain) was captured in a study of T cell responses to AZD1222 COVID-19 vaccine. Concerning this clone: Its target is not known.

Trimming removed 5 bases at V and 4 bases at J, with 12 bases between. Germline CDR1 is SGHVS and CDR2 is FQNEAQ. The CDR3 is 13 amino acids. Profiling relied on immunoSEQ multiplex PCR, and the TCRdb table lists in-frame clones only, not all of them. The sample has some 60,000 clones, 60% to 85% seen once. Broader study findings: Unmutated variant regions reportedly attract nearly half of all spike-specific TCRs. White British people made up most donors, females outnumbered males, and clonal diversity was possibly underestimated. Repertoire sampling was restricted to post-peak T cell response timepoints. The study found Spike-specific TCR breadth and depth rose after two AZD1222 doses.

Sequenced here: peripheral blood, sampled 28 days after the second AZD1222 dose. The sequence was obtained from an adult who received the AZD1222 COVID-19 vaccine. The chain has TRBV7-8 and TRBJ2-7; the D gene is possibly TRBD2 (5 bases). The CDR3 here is CASSPRTGYEQYF. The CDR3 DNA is TGTGCCAGCAGCCCTCGGACGGGGTACGAGCAGTACTTC.